These T cell receptor beta chains were read from a single sample in a study of T cell repertoires in cytomegalovirus infection. TCRdb recomputed calls from the reads with MiXCR, one row per CDR3 protein. The sample carries some 150,000 distinct CDR3 sequences, 5% to 6.5% recorded once. The sample consisted of PBMCs. The receptors were gathered from a human donor in good health (CMV status not recorded). Some clones in this sample may be carry-over from other donors' samples. Each CDR3 is given with its conserved first and last residue. D genes are given only for firm matches. A row's size may be missing; if present it is once, few, many or a size class.

TRBJ1-5 many TRBD1 TRBV7-2 CASSPVGQANQPQHF TGTGCCAGCAGCCCGGTTGGACAGGCAAATCAGCCCCAGCATTTT
TRBJ2-3 . . TRBV25-1 CASSDWKSTDTQYF TGTGCCAGCAGTGATTGGAAATCCACAGATACGCAGTATTTT
TRBJ1-1 . . TRBV19 CASKAQGAEAFF TGTGCCAGTAAAGCGCAGGGCGCTGAAGCTTTCTTT
TRBJ2-3 . TRBD1 TRBV6-5 CASTRQGATDTQYF TGTGCCAGCACCCGACAGGGAGCAACAGATACGCAGTATTTT
TRBJ1-1 few TRBD1 TRBV28 CASPPVGRGRLTEAFF TGTGCCAGCCCCCCGGTGGGCAGGGGGCGCCTCACTGAAGCTTTCTTT
TRBJ1-1 . . TRBV12-3/TRBV12-4 CASNRSPLNTEAFF TGTGCCAGCAATCGGAGCCCGCTGAACACTGAAGCTTTCTTT
TRBJ2-3 many . TRBV7-3 CASSLSRTSTDTQYF TGTGCCAGCAGCCTGAGCCGGACGAGCACAGATACGCAGTATTTT
TRBJ1-5 . . TRBV7-9 CASSLGPGNQPQHF TGTGCCAGCAGCTTAGGACCAGGTAATCAGCCCCAGCATTTT
TRBJ1-2 many . TRBV5-1 CASSFEGLGYGYTF TGCGCCAGCAGCTTCGAGGGCCTCGGCTATGGCTACACCTTC
TRBJ2-7 . . TRBV6-6 CASSRGWDEQYF TGTGCCAGCAGTCGGGGCTGGGACGAGCAGTACTTC
TRBJ2-5 . . TRBV25-1 CASSADTLRETQYF TGTGCCAGCAGTGCTGACACCCTCAGAGAGACCCAGTACTTC
TRBJ2-1 few TRBD1 TRBV28 CASSPGTGKSSYNEQFF TGTGCCAGCAGCCCCGGGACAGGCAAGAGCTCCTACAATGAGCAGTTCTTC
TRBJ2-1 many . TRBV4-1 CASSQASGYNEQFF TGCGCCAGCAGCCAAGCAAGCGGATACAATGAGCAGTTCTTC
TRBJ2-1 many . TRBV19 CASSIGRTYNEQFF TGTGCCAGTAGTATAGGCAGGACCTACAATGAGCAGTTCTTC
TRBJ1-1 many . TRBV25-1 CASSGTQNFNTEAFF TGTGCCAGCAGTGGCACACAGAATTTCAACACTGAAGCTTTCTTT
TRBJ1-1 many TRBD1 TRBV29-1 CSFGQGVAEAFF TGCAGCTTCGGACAGGGCGTCGCTGAAGCTTTCTTT
TRBJ2-3 many . TRBV7-2 CASSPPGRRSTDTQYF TGTGCCAGCAGCCCCCCGGGGAGGCGGAGCACAGATACGCAGTATTTT
TRBJ2-5 many . TRBV7-2 CASSDTGTQETQYF TGTGCCAGCAGCGATACAGGAACACAAGAGACCCAGTACTTC
TRBJ1-5 few . TRBV2 CASTLFQGRNQPQHF TGTGCCAGCACTCTTTTTCAGGGAAGGAATCAGCCCCAGCATTTT
TRBJ1-1 many . TRBV6-6 CASRPGGVNTEAFF TGTGCCAGCAGACCCGGGGGTGTAAACACTGAAGCTTTCTTT
TRBJ2-7 many TRBD1 TRBV7-2 CASSFAGGAPNEQYF TGTGCCAGCAGCTTTGCAGGGGGCGCGCCTAACGAGCAGTACTTC
TRBJ2-1 many TRBD2 TRBV5-4 CASRLAGGPNEQFF TGTGCCAGCCGGCTAGCGGGGGGGCCCAATGAGCAGTTCTTC
TRBJ2-5 . . TRBV6-6 CASSYNTGPETQYF TGTGCCAGCAGTTACAATACAGGCCCCGAGACCCAGTACTTC
TRBJ1-3 many TRBD1 TRBV12-3/TRBV12-4 CASGVGQGDSGNTIYF TGTGCCAGCGGGGTTGGACAGGGAGACTCTGGAAACACCATATATTTT
TRBJ1-3 few TRBD1 TRBV2 CASSEDRGRNTIYF TGTGCCAGCAGTGAAGACAGGGGGAGAAACACCATATATTTT
TRBJ2-3 many TRBD1 TRBV28 CASSEPGQTTDTQYF TGTGCCAGCAGTGAGCCGGGACAGACCACAGATACGCAGTATTTT